The source of this T cell receptor (beta chain) is a study of blood T cells in healthy people across ages. The CDR3 length is 12 residues. V lost 8 bases and J lost 3, with 10 bases in between. CDR1 SGHNT and CDR2 YENEEA come from the germline V gene. In its sample, this clonotype was seen a few times. The use of a sample-barcoded 5' primer and a J-beta primer mix characterized a second PCR of roughly 7 to 11 cycles. From the 5' RACE reads, TCRdb called clonotypes with MiXCR, one entry per CDR3 protein. The sample has 850,000 or so distinct CDR3 sequences, about 30% seen once. Researchers isolated at least 6 million PBMCs per sample.

The sequenced sample was blood. This receptor was obtained from a woman aged 80 or over in good health. This chain connects TRBV11-3 to TRBJ1-2, with D hard to call. This chain's CDR3 is CASGGRDYGYTF. The DNA for the CDR3 is TGTGCCAGCGGAGGGCGCGACTATGGCTACACCTTC. Variable domain in full (rest from reference TRBV11-3 and TRBJ1-2): EAGVVQSPRYKIIEKKQPVAFWCNPISGHNTLYWYLQNLGQGPELLIRYENEEAVDDSQLPKDRFSAERLKGVDSTLKIQPAELGDSAVYLCASGGRDYGYTFGSGTRLTVV.